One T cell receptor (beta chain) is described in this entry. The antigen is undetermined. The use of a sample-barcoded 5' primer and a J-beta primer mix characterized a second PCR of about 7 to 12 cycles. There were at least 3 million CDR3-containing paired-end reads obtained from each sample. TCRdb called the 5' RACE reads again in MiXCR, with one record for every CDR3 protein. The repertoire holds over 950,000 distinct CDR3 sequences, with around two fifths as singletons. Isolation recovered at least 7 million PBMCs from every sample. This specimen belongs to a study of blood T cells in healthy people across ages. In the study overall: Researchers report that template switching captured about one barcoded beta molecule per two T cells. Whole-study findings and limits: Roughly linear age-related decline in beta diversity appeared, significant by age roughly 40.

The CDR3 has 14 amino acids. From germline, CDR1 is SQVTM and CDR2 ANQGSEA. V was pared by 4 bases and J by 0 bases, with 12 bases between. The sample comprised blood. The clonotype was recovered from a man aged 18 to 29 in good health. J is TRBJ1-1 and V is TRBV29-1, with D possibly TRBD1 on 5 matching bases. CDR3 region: CSVALGGMNTEAFF. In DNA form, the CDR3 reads TGCAGCGTTGCCCTGGGGGGAATGAACACTGAAGCTTTCTTT.